This TCR beta chain was documented in a study of identical twins. Study-wide results and caveats: Because invariant MAIT and iNKT cells could be present, zero-insertion analyses could be partly confounded. Beta out-of-frame twin sharing showed a weaker excess. Memory repertoires lacked the insertion deficit that abundant cord blood beta clonotypes showed.

V was pared by 3 bases and J by 2 bases, with 9 bases of the junction left unmatched. This CDR3 spans 16 amino acids. TCRdb re-derived calls from the 5' RACE reads in MiXCR, one entry per CDR3 protein. The table includes around 510,000 distinct CDR3 sequences, roughly an eighth detected once. This clonotype has at least ten counts. Its antigen is not known. The same sample was also studied in work on yellow fever vaccine responses in identical twins.

This clonotype originated in a woman under 30 in good health. This chain uses TRBV12-3 or TRBV12-4 with TRBJ2-5; 7 nucleotides line up with TRBD2. Material: CD4+ T cells sorted from blood. CDR3 nucleotide sequence: TGTGCCAGCAGTTTCCGCCTAGCGGAGAGACAAGAGACCCAGTACTTC. It codes for CASSFRLAERQETQYF.